This is a list of T cell receptor beta chains from one sample in a study of regulatory T cells in long-lasting Graves disease. One entry per CDR3 protein results from TCRdb running MiXCR on the multiplex PCR reads. The sample holds under 250,000 distinct CDR3 sequences; around 21% are singletons and the top ten take approximately 14%. Sequencing used peripheral blood mononuclear cells (PBMCs), obtained at new diagnosis, from a patient treated with antithyroid drugs. These receptors originate from a female donor with Graves disease. CDR3s include the opening cysteine and the closing phenylalanine or tryptophan. D genes are given only for firm matches. Only some rows state a clone size, as once, few, many or a class for expanded clones.

D gene,V gene,CDR3 length,clone size,J gene,CDR3 protein,CDR3 DNA
NA,TRBV12-3/TRBV12-4,13,many,TRBJ1-1,CATHGEGGMGAFF,TGTGCCACCCACGGGGAGGGGGGGATGGGTGCTTTCTTT
NA,TRBV3-1,13,many,TRBJ2-3,CASSQAGGIEQYF,TGTGCCAGCAGCCAAGCGGGCGGGATCGAGCAGTATTTT
NA,TRBV29-1,13,many,TRBJ2-2,CSVGHPNTGELFF,TGCAGCGTTGGACACCCGAACACCGGGGAGCTGTTTTTT
TRBD1,TRBV6-2/TRBV6-3,13,few,TRBJ1-4,CASSTTGPEKLFF,TGTGCCAGCAGCACGACAGGGCCTGAAAAACTGTTTTTT
TRBD1,TRBV28,13,many,TRBJ2-7,CASLETGPYEQYF,TGTGCCAGCCTGGAGACAGGGCCCTACGAGCAGTACTTC
NA,TRBV6-5,14,many,TRBJ2-1,CASSYSGGLGEQFF,TGTGCCAGCAGTTACTCGGGGGGACTGGGGGAGCAGTTCTTC
NA,TRBV25-1,15,NA,TRBJ2-5,CASSDLGQRPETQYF,TGTGCCAGCAGTGATCTAGGACAGCGCCCAGAGACCCAGTACTTC
TRBD2,TRBV6-2/TRBV6-3,15,NA,TRBJ2-1,CASKGTSGEYNEQFF,TGTGCCAGCAAGGGGACTAGCGGGGAGTACAATGAGCAGTTCTTC
NA,TRBV20-1,13,many,TRBJ1-3,CSASDGVGNTIYF,TGCAGTGCTAGTGACGGGGTTGGAAACACCATATATTTT
NA,TRBV27,14,many,TRBJ1-5,CASSFARIDQPQHF,TGTGCCAGCAGTTTCGCCCGGATCGATCAGCCCCAACATTTT
TRBD1,TRBV2,16,many,TRBJ1-5,CASSVGTGTFNQPQHF,TGTGCCAGCAGTGTAGGGACAGGGACTTTTAATCAGCCCCAGCATTTT
TRBD2,TRBV5-4,16,NA,TRBJ2-5,CASSSGTSRRQETQYF,TGTGCCAGCAGCTCCGGGACTAGCCGGCGACAAGAGACCCAGTACTTC
NA,TRBV5-1,15,few,TRBJ1-1,CASSLAWGGTYEAFF,TGCGCCAGCAGCTTGGCCTGGGGTGGGACTTACGAAGCTTTCTTT
TRBD2,TRBV7-2,18,many,TRBJ2-5,CASSLAYSSGVFQETQYF,TGTGCCAGCAGCTTAGCGTATTCTAGCGGGGTATTCCAAGAGACCCAGTACTTC
NA,TRBV29-1,15,many,TRBJ2-3,CSVEGGLAVTDTQYF,TGCAGCGTTGAAGGGGGGCTAGCGGTCACAGATACGCAGTATTTT
NA,TRBV10-3,13,few,TRBJ1-3,CATYPATGNTIYF,TGTGCCACTTACCCGGCAACTGGAAACACCATATATTTT
NA,TRBV10-3,20,NA,TRBJ1-5,CAISERNYRESRGSNQPQHF,TGTGCCATCAGTGAGCGAAACTACCGGGAATCTCGGGGGAGCAATCAGCCCCAGCATTTT
TRBD2,TRBV7-7,16,many,TRBJ2-1,CASSDGAGGLYNEQFF,TGTGCCAGCTCAGATGGGGCGGGGGGCCTCTACAATGAGCAGTTCTTC
TRBD1,TRBV7-9,14,NA,TRBJ2-7,CASSLRDRGYEQYF,TGTGCCAGCAGCTTGCGGGACAGGGGCTACGAGCAGTACTTC
NA,TRBV27,13,NA,TRBJ1-2,CASSLSGLDGYTF,TGTGCCAGCAGTTTATCAGGTTTAGACGGCTACACCTTC
NA,TRBV5-6,14,many,TRBJ2-1,CASSFWWEATREFF,TGTGCCAGCAGCTTCTGGTGGGAGGCCACTCGAGAGTTCTTC
NA,TRBV6-5,15,few,TRBJ2-1,CASSYSGDPYNEQFF,TGTGCCAGCAGTTACTCTGGGGACCCTTACAATGAGCAGTTCTTC
TRBD1,TRBV7-8,15,many,TRBJ2-7,CASSLGTAAPHEQYF,TGTGCCAGCAGCCTCGGGACAGCCGCCCCCCACGAGCAGTACTTC
NA,TRBV19,14,NA,TRBJ2-7,CASSPWTDTYEQYF,TGTGCCAGTAGTCCCTGGACCGATACCTACGAGCAGTACTTC
NA,TRBV3-1,11,many,TRBJ2-1,CASSRDLKAVF,TGTGCCAGCAGCCGAGATTTGAAGGCGGTCTTC
TRBD1,TRBV27,14,many,TRBJ1-6,CATRRTGVNSPLHF,TGTGCCACCCGCCGGACAGGGGTAAATTCACCCCTCCACTTT
TRBD1,TRBV6-1,17,many,TRBJ2-7,CASSTDRDRANFDEQYF,TGTGCCAGCAGTACCGACAGGGATAGGGCAAATTTTGACGAGCAGTACTTC
NA,TRBV20-1,15,many,TRBJ2-7,CSASRRILTSYEQYF,TGCAGTGCTTCTAGACGCATTTTGACCTCCTACGAGCAGTACTTC
TRBD1,TRBV7-8,14,NA,TRBJ1-1,CASRTGGDDGEAFF,TGTGCCAGCCGGACAGGGGGAGATGATGGTGAAGCTTTCTTT
NA,TRBV4-2,14,NA,TRBJ1-4,CASSQGDGHEKLFF,TGTGCCAGCAGCCAAGGGGACGGCCATGAAAAACTGTTTTTT
NA,TRBV4-3,14,few,TRBJ1-1,CASSQDRTDTEAFF,TGCGCCAGCAGCCAAGATCGGACGGACACTGAAGCTTTCTTT
NA,TRBV12-3/TRBV12-4,12,many,TRBJ1-1,CASSLGASEAFF,TGTGCCAGCAGCTTAGGGGCCTCTGAAGCTTTCTTT
NA,TRBV11-2,15,many,TRBJ2-1,CASTPSGAQGHEQFF,TGTGCCAGCACCCCATCGGGGGCACAAGGACATGAGCAGTTCTTC
TRBD1,TRBV7-2,14,many,TRBJ1-6,CASSPGTVNSPLHF,TGTGCCAGCAGCCCCGGGACAGTGAATTCACCCCTCCACTTT
NA,TRBV7-9,15,many,TRBJ2-5,CASSLWVVKQETQYF,TGTGCCAGCAGCTTATGGGTCGTCAAACAAGAGACCCAGTACTTC
TRBD2,TRBV2,13,many,TRBJ2-7,CASTSLAGYEQYF,TGTGCCAGCACTTCACTAGCGGGCTACGAGCAGTACTTC
NA,TRBV7-2,12,many,TRBJ2-7,CASSLVADEQYF,TGTGCCAGCAGCTTAGTGGCGGACGAGCAGTACTTC
TRBD1,TRBV29-1,13,many,TRBJ1-1,CSVTGQEGTEAFF,TGCAGCGTAACGGGACAGGAAGGGACTGAAGCTTTCTTT
NA,TRBV6-2/TRBV6-3,14,NA,TRBJ2-7,CASETSRGYYEQYF,TGTGCCAGCGAGACGTCAAGGGGTTACTACGAGCAGTACTTC
NA,TRBV11-2,14,many,TRBJ2-7,CASSRISDGQEQYF,TGTGCCAGCAGCCGAATTTCGGACGGACAGGAGCAGTACTTC
NA,TRBV5-1,13,many,TRBJ2-7,CASSFQGPDEQYF,TGCGCCAGCAGCTTCCAGGGTCCCGACGAGCAGTACTTC